These 13 T cell receptor beta chains originate from one sample sequenced in a study of vaccination and CD4 T cells after COVID-19. Their antigens remain unidentified. Sequenced with the Oncomine TCR Beta short-read assay was DNA taken from cultured CD4+ T cells. TCRdb reprocessed the PCR reads via MiXCR and lists one record per CDR3 protein. Of about 6,600 distinct CDR3 sequences listed, approximately 23% are singletons. Described treatment: 10-day PBMC culture with coronavirus spike peptide pools or control peptides (ViraFEST assay). The source material was CD4+ T cells from blood, cultured in vitro, sampled after SARS-CoV-2 vaccination. The receptor set was obtained from a human donor who had recovered from COVID-19.

The genes are TRBV28 and TRBJ2-1; 7 bases align to TRBD2. The junction had 8 bases not matched to a gene; V was cut back by 9 bases and J by 3 bases. Looked up from germline, CDR1 is MDHEN and CDR2 is SYDVKM. The CDR3 totals 14 residues. The CDR3 protein is CASCRLAVYNEQFF. In DNA form, the CDR3 reads TGTGCCAGTTGTAGGCTAGCGGTCTACAATGAGCAGTTCTTC. Full variable domain (outside the CDR3, taken from reference TRBV28 and TRBJ2-1): DVKVTQSSRYLVKRTGEKVFLECVQDMDHENMFWYRQDPGLGLRLIYFSYDVKMKEKGDIPEGYSVSREKKERFSLILESASTNQTSMYLCASCRLAVYNEQFFGPGTRLTVL.

This clonotype ranks as medium-sized. V is TRBV6-1 and J is TRBJ2-5, with 8 bases identical to TRBD2. Losses at the gene ends were 2 bases for V and 6 bases for J; bases not matched to a gene: 5. The CDR3 is made up of 14 amino acids. The germline V gene encodes CDR1 MNHNS and CDR2 SASEGT. CDR3 nucleotide sequence: TGTGCCAGCAGTGAACGCGGGGGGCAGCAGACCCAGTACTTC. Protein: CASSERGGQQTQYF.

By frequency in the sample, this clonotype is medium-sized. V gene TRBV7-9 combines with J gene TRBJ2-7; TRBD1 matches at 8 bases. This CDR3 region has 12 residues. V dropped 5 bases and J dropped 4; count of bases not matched to a gene: 1. Per germline, CDR1 SEHNR and CDR2 FQNEAQ (reference sequence). The CDR3 DNA reads TGTGCCAGCAGCGGACAGGGTTACGAGCAGTACTTC. Translation: CASSGQGYEQYF. The whole variable domain, remainder taken from reference TRBV7-9 and TRBJ2-7, is DTGVSQNPRHKITKRGQNVTFRCDPISEHNRLYWYRQTLGQGPEFLTYFQNEAQLEKSRLLSDRFSAERPKGSFSTLEIQRTEQGDSAMYLCASSGQGYEQYFGPGTRLTVT.

By frequency in the sample, this clonotype is medium-sized (0.01 to 0.1%). The chain joins TRBV20-1 to TRBJ1-5, with 9 bases matching TRBD1. Germline CDR1 reads DFQATT; CDR2 reads SNEGSKA (reference sequence). The CDR3 sequence is 15 residues long. V lost 1 base to trimming and J lost 6 bases; unmatched junction nucleotides: 7. Here the CDR3 DNA reads TGCAGTGCTAGAGTATCACAGGGGGCAAGTCAGCCCCAGCATTTT. Amino acid sequence: CSARVSQGASQPQHF.

This clonotype is medium-sized within its sample. The V gene is TRBV7-2, the J gene TRBJ1-2; 10 positions agree with TRBD1. The V segment lost 0 bases and the J segment 8 bases; nucleotides outside the gene matches: 9. This CDR3 contains 16 residues. Germline V gene sequence: CDR1 SGHTA, CDR2 FQGNSA. DNA of the CDR3: TGTGCCAGCAGCTTAGCGACCGGGACAGGGGCTCAAGGCTACACCTTC. Translating gives CASSLATGTGAQGYTF.

The sample holds a few counts of this clonotype. CDR3 sequence (DNA): TGTGCCAGCAGGCTTCAGGCCGGGACAGGGAGGATTAATGAGCAGTTCTTC. Residues: CASRLQAGTGRINEQFF. The chain is built from TRBV7-3 and TRBJ2-1, with 9 bases fitting TRBD1. The length of the CDR3 is 17 residues. The junction had 16 bases not matched to a gene; V was cut back by 6 bases and J by 7 bases. Germline V CDR1 and CDR2: SGHTA, FQGTGA. The whole variable domain, filled in from reference TRBV7-3 and TRBJ2-1, reads GAGVSQTPSNKVTEKGKYVELRCDPISGHTALYWYRQSLGQGPEFLIYFQGTGAADDSGLPNDRFFAVRPEGSVSTLKIQRTERGDSAVYLCASRLQAGTGRINEQFFGPGTRLTVL.

A single count supports this clonotype. The V gene is TRBV5-4, the J gene TRBJ1-1; D gene ambiguous. V shed 0 bases and J shed 5 bases, with 11 bases lying between them. The CDR3 loop spans 14 amino acids. Germline CDR1 reads SGHNT; CDR2 reads YYREEE (reference sequence). The CDR3, as DNA: TGTGCCAGCAGCTTGGGGTCTCGGGATACTGAAGCTTTCTTT. It specifies CASSLGSRDTEAFF. Variable domain in full (rest from reference TRBV5-4 and TRBJ1-1): ETGVTQSPTHLIKTRGQQVTLRCSSQSGHNTVSWYQQALGQGPQFIFQYYREEENGRGNFPPRFSGLQFPNYSSELNVNALELDDSALYLCASSLGSRDTEAFFGQGTRLTVV.

The sample holds one count of this clonotype. This may stem from a read error, because a much larger clone lies one nucleotide away. This chain connects TRBV5-8 to TRBJ2-5; no definite D call. This CDR3 has 13 residues. From germline, CDR1 is SGHTS and CDR2 YDEGEE. The CDR3 spells CANSPQVGETQYF. CDR3 DNA sequence: TGTGCCAACAGCCCTCAAGTTGGGGAGACCCAGTACTTC.

By share, this clonotype ranks as medium-sized. The V gene is TRBV6-5, the J gene TRBJ2-7; TRBD2 matches 8 bases. Germline V gene data show CDR1 as MNHEY and CDR2 as SVGAGI. CDR3 length: 17 residues. The V gene end was trimmed by 0 bases and the J gene end by 0 bases; junction bases not matched to a gene: 7. CDR3 bases: TGTGCCAGCAGTTACTCGAGTAGCGGGACGCTCTCCTACGAGCAGTACTTC. It yields the protein CASSYSSSGTLSYEQYF.

Sample share makes this clonotype large. J is TRBJ2-5 and V is TRBV7-2; D remains ambiguous. The CDR3 loop spans 15 amino acids. Looked up from germline, CDR1 is SGHTA and CDR2 is FQGNSA. Trimming left V 1 base short and J 7 bases short, with 16 bases between. CDR3 loop: CASSLVDTPQATQYF. The DNA of the CDR3 is TGTGCCAGCAGCTTAGTCGACACCCCTCAGGCGACCCAGTACTTC.

This chain connects TRBV19 to TRBJ1-5, with 8 nucleotides matching TRBD1. V was pared by 1 base and J by 6 bases, with 8 bases of the junction left unmatched. The CDR3 sequence is 16 residues long. Germline V gene sequence: CDR1 LNHDA, CDR2 SQIVND (reference sequence). The CDR3 sequence is CASSIGNRGIGQPQHF. CDR3 sequence (DNA): TGTGCCAGTAGTATAGGGAACAGGGGGATAGGTCAGCCCCAGCATTTT.

This clonotype was seen more than once but under ten times. The V gene is TRBV6-2 or TRBV6-3, the J gene TRBJ1-1; TRBD1 matches 10 bases. This CDR3 region has 14 residues. V was pared by 8 bases and J by 5 bases, with 8 bases of the junction left unmatched. In germline, CDR1 is MNHEY, CDR2 SVGEGT. The CDR3 nucleotides are TGTGCCAGCGGTGACAGGGGGCGAAGAACTGAAGCTTTCTTT. This gives the protein CASGDRGRRTEAFF.

The chain has TRBV5-4 and TRBJ2-3, with D possibly matching TRBD2 (5 bases). Germline assignment: CDR1 SGHNT and CDR2 YYREEE (reference sequence). The V end lost 2 bases, the J end lost 7 bases, and 8 bases lay between the germline ends. CDR3 size: 12 residues. The CDR3 protein is CASSFGVNTQYF. CDR3 sequence (DNA): TGTGCCAGCAGCTTCGGGGTGAATACGCAGTATTTT. The full variable domain, rest sourced from reference TRBV5-4 and TRBJ2-3, is ETGVTQSPTHLIKTRGQQVTLRCSSQSGHNTVSWYQQALGQGPQFIFQYYREEENGRGNFPPRFSGLQFPNYSSELNVNALELDDSALYLCASSFGVNTQYFGPGTRLTVL.